This T cell receptor (beta chain) was identified in a study of CD8+ T cells in alopecia areata. Study in general: The drug, oral tofacitinib, was given to treated patients at 5 to 10 mg twice daily. Patients took tofacitinib for 6 to 18 months, followed by 6 drug-free months.

Study-wide points: More clonal than normal scalp was lesional scalp, particularly alopecia totalis/universalis.

Of note for this clone: The antigen is not known.

cDNA serving as the sequencing template came from extracted, reverse transcribed RNA. Profiled with immunoSEQ multiplex PCR; TCRdb holds only in-frame clones, not every one. The repertoire includes 140,000 to 150,000 clones, about 60% of them detected once, and around 6% sits in the top ten. Trimming removed 4 bases at V and 5 bases at J, with 12 bases between. CDR1 SNHLY and CDR2 FYNNEI come from the germline V gene. This CDR3 region has 13 residues. Sequencing was performed on CD4+ T cells sorted from blood, taken at week 0. This receptor was obtained from a human donor with alopecia areata. The chain joins TRBV2 to TRBJ2-7, with D uncertain. The CDR3 DNA reads TGTGCCAGCAGTGGGTTCTCCACTGACGAGCAGTACTTC. Translating gives CASSGFSTDEQYF.